Given below is one T cell receptor (beta chain) in context. What it binds is not known. The data were taken from a study of tumor-infiltrating lymphocytes in localized non-small cell lung cancer. General observations from the study: Different pieces of the same tissue were used for each assay.

The CDR3 runs 21 residues. Germline V lookup: CDR1 MNHEY, CDR2 SMNVEV (reference sequence). The germline V and J ends were trimmed by 2 bases and 0 bases, with 26 bases remaining between them. Clones were read by immunoSEQ multiplex PCR, and TCRdb kept only the in-frame ones, dropping some. The data contain 5,800 or so clones, 71% of them singletons. The clonotype originates from a human donor with non-small cell lung cancer. Sequencing was done on a sample of uninvolved lung tissue not adjacent to the tumor. The chain employs TRBV27 and TRBJ2-1; D uncertain. The chain's CDR3 is CASSLGRRLELGPGSYNEQFF. In nucleotides, the CDR3 is TGTGCCAGCAGTTTAGGACGCCGTCTTGAGTTAGGACCAGGCTCCTACAATGAGCAGTTCTTC.